The T cell receptor beta chain described here comes from a study of post-analysis software for immune sequencing data. Study as a whole: Patients with relapsing-remitting, secondary progressive and progressive-relapsing multiple sclerosis courses were all represented. Study results and limitations: F measure grouped same-batch samples tightly together. Five or six TRBV segments, TRBV5-6, TRBV5-1 and TRBV20-1 among them, were found more frequent in patients than controls.

The CDR3 runs to 15 residues. The V end lost 9 bases, the J end lost 1 base, and 16 bases lay between the germline ends. Germline-derived CDR1 and CDR2 are LNHNV and YYDKDF (reference sequence). Unique molecular identifiers tagged the TCR beta cDNA libraries. Out of roughly 0.85 to 10 million T cells, 450,000 to 600,000 cDNA molecules were generated. TCRdb reprocessed the PCR reads with MiXCR, giving one entry per CDR3 protein. The sample includes about 570,000 distinct CDR3 sequences, 34% of them seen just once. On this clonotype: Antigen unknown.

Sequencing was done on a sample of blood. The chain uses TRBV15 and TRBJ2-1, with a weak D call TRBD2 (7 bases). This TCR derives from a girl between 2 and 17 years old with multiple sclerosis. Here the CDR3 reads CATGGDTRSYNEQFF. Written as DNA, the CDR3 is TGTGCCACGGGAGGGGACACCCGGTCCTACAATGAGCAGTTCTTC.